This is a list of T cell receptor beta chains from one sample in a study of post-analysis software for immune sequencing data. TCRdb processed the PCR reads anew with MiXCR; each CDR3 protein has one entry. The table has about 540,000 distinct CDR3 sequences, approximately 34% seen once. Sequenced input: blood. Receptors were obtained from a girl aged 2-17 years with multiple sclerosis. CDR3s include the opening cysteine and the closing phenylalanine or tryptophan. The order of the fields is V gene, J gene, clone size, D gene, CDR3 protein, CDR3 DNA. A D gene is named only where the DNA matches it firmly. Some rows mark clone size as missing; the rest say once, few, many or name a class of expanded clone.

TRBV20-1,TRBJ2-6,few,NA,CSARENRGANVRTF,TGCAGTGCTAGGGAGAATAGGGGGGCCAACGTCCGGACTTTC
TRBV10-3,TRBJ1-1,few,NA,CAISESKGGNTEAFF,TGTGCCATCAGTGAGTCGAAGGGAGGGAACACTGAAGCTTTCTTT
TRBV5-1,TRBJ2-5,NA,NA,CASSSGAGNEQYF,TGCGCCAGCAGCTCCGGGGCAGGTAACGAACAGTACTTC
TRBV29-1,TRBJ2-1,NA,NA,CSVPQGGHQFF,TGCAGCGTTCCACAGGGCGGGCATCAGTTCTTC
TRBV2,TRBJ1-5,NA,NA,CASNQADGNQPQHF,TGTGCCAGTAACCAGGCTGACGGTAATCAGCCCCAGCATTTT
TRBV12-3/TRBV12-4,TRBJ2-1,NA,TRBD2,CASSYYSGGVSHNKQFF,TGTGCCAGCAGTTACTATAGCGGGGGGGTCAGCCACAATAAGCAGTTCTTC
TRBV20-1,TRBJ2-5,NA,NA,CSARVPWGSETQYF,TGCAGTGCTAGAGTTCCTTGGGGGTCAGAGACCCAGTACTTC
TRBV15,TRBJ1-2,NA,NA,CATSNGRGGYGYTF,TGTGCCACCAGCAACGGGAGGGGCGGCTATGGCTACACCTTC
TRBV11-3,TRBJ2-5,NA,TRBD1,CASSKRTGGVQETQYF,TGTGCCAGCAGCAAAAGGACAGGGGGAGTCCAAGAGACCCAGTACTTC
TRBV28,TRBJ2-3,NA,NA,CASRPTSHTDTQYF,TGTGCCAGCAGACCTACTAGTCACACAGATACGCAGTATTTT
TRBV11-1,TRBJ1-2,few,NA,CASTDQGEGYTF,TGTGCCAGCACCGACCAAGGGGAAGGCTACACCTTC
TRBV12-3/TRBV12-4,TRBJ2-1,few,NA,CASNNRAPYNEQFF,TGTGCCAGCAACAACAGGGCCCCCTACAATGAGCAGTTCTTC
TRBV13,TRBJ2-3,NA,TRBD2,CASSPHGRGAGPDTQYF,TGTGCCAGCAGCCCCCACGGGCGGGGGGCTGGCCCAGATACGCAGTATTTT